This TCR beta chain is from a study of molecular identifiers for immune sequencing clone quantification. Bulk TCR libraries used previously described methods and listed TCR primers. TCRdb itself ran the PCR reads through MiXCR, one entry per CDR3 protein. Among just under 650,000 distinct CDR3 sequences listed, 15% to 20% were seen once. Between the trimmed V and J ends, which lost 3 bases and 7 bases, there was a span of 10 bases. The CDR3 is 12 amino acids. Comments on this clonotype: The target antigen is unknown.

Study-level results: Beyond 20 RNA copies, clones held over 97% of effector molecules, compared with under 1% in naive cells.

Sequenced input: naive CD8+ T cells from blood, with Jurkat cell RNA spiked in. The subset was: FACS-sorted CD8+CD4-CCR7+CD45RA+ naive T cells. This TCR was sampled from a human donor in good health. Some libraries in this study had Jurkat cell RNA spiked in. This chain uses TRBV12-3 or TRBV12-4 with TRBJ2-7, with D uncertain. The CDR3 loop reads CASSFFIGEQYF. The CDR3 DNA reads TGTGCCAGCAGTTTCTTTATTGGTGAGCAGTACTTC.